The clone carrying this TCR beta chain was seen only once. The sample is drawn from a study of blood T cell repertoires in COVID-19. Produced via immunoSEQ multiplex PCR; TCRdb's table is partial and in-frame only. The sample consists of under 200,000 clones, under 90% of them appearing once. The length of the CDR3 is 11 residues. Germline values: CDR1 GTSNPN, CDR2 SVGIG (reference sequence). Deletions cut 0 bases from V and 14 bases from J, with 13 bases between. V is TRBV30 and J is TRBJ1-2; D is possibly TRBD1 (5 bases). The sequence was obtained from a man aged 50 to 59 who had recovered from COVID-19. Input material: PBMCs or T cells enriched from blood (not recorded which). CDR3 protein: CAWSVLGGKTF. The CDR3 region has the DNA TGTGCCTGGAGTGTACTGGGGGGGAAAACCTTC.